These T cell receptor beta chains were read from a single sample in a study of T cell repertoires in cytomegalovirus infection. TCRdb itself ran the reads through MiXCR, one entry per CDR3 protein. The sample contains some 600,000 distinct CDR3 sequences, more than 20% of which appear only once. Sequencing was carried out using CD8+ T cells from PBMCs. The receptors shown here come from a human donor in good health (CMV status not recorded). Some clones in this sample may be carry-over from other donors' samples. The CDR3 runs from the conserved cysteine through the conserved F or W. The D gene is left open where the match is weak. Expanded clones are given a class, and other clones once, few, many or no size at all.

>TRBJ1-1|TRBV9|-|-
CASSVEGGGTEAFF
TGTGCCAGCAGCGTAGAAGGGGGAGGCACTGAAGCTTTCTTT
>TRBJ2-1|TRBV6-5|TRBD2|-
CASSYLRGAYNEQFF
TGTGCCAGCAGTTACCTACGGGGGGCCTACAATGAGCAGTTCTTC
>TRBJ2-1|TRBV9|-|few
CASSHGGTDNEQFF
TGTGCCAGCAGTCATGGGGGAACGGACAATGAGCAGTTCTTC
>TRBJ1-5|TRBV20-1|-|-
CSASRGVRDKNQPQHF
TGCAGTGCTAGTAGGGGGGTGCGGGACAAGAATCAGCCCCAGCATTTT
>TRBJ2-2|TRBV7-9|-|-
CASSSRAQGVTGELFF
TGTGCCAGCAGCAGCAGGGCCCAGGGAGTAACCGGGGAGCTGTTTTTT
>TRBJ1-2|TRBV7-4|-|-
CASSLFERVHYGYTF
TGTGCCAGCAGCTTATTCGAAAGGGTGCACTATGGCTACACCTTC
>TRBJ2-7|TRBV7-9|TRBD1|many
CASSLVDRDERHF
TGTGCCAGCAGCTTAGTTGACAGGGACGAGCGGCACTTC
>TRBJ2-7|TRBV6-5|TRBD2|-
CASSGGLAGAASYEQYF
TGTGCCAGCAGTGGGGGACTAGCGGGGGCCGCCTCCTACGAGCAGTACTTC
>TRBJ2-3|TRBV9|-|once
CASSPYLSADHADTQYF
TGTGCCAGCAGCCCGTACCTCTCAGCGGACCACGCAGATACGCAGTATTTT
>TRBJ2-1|TRBV6-5|TRBD1|-
CASSYLGGAYNEQFF
TGTGCCAGCAGTTACTTAGGGGGCGCGTACAATGAGCAGTTCTTC
>TRBJ2-7|TRBV6-6|-|few
CASSYSKGPPGNEQYF
TGTGCCAGCAGTTACTCGAAAGGCCCCCCCGGGAACGAGCAGTACTTC
>TRBJ2-7|TRBV28|TRBD1|many
CASSFPPGQSSYEQYF
TGTGCCAGCAGTTTTCCTCCGGGACAGAGCTCCTACGAGCAGTACTTC
>TRBJ2-1|TRBV4-1|-|-
CASSQAVEVEQFF
TGCGCCAGCAGCCAAGCGGTCGAGGTTGAGCAGTTCTTC
>TRBJ1-1|TRBV27|-|-
CASSLYPTGEAFF
TGTGCCAGCAGTTTATACCCGACAGGTGAAGCTTTCTTT
>TRBJ1-1|TRBV28|TRBD1|-
CASSWPSGGMNTEAFF
TGTGCCAGCAGTTGGCCTTCAGGGGGGATGAACACTGAAGCTTTCTTT
>TRBJ2-7|TRBV15|-|-
CATSRDAGPYEQYF
TGTGCCACCAGCAGAGATGCAGGGCCCTACGAGCAGTACTTC
>TRBJ2-1|TRBV6-2/TRBV6-3|TRBD1|few
CASTSLGAGTGPYNEQFF
TGTGCCAGCACCTCACTTGGGGCCGGGACAGGCCCCTACAATGAGCAGTTCTTC
>TRBJ1-5|TRBV20-1|TRBD1|few
CSATDRAFNQPQHF
TGCAGTGCTACTGACAGGGCCTTTAATCAGCCCCAGCATTTT
>TRBJ2-5|TRBV28|-|few
CASSFGGEGYQETQYF
TGTGCCAGCAGTTTTGGGGGAGAAGGGTACCAAGAGACCCAGTACTTC
>TRBJ2-1|TRBV20-1|-|few
CSARDPGLPYNEQFF
TGCAGTGCTAGAGATCCGGGACTCCCCTACAATGAGCAGTTCTTC
>TRBJ2-1|TRBV2|-|-
CASSEPSRRNRYEQFF
TGTGCCAGCAGTGAACCTAGCCGCAGGAACAGGTATGAGCAGTTCTTC
>TRBJ1-2|TRBV7-6|TRBD1|many
CASSVGQGIGGYTF
TGTGCCAGCAGCGTAGGACAGGGGATAGGGGGCTACACCTTC
>TRBJ1-2|TRBV7-9|TRBD1|few
CASSLPGQGGYTF
TGTGCCAGCAGCTTACCCGGACAGGGGGGCTACACCTTC
>TRBJ1-3|TRBV27|-|many
CASSIRWASGGHTIYF
TGTGCCAGCAGTATACGATGGGCGAGCGGGGGTCACACCATATATTTT
>TRBJ1-1|TRBV20-1|-|-
CSVPRGNTEAFF
TGCAGTGTTCCCCGGGGGAACACTGAAGCTTTCTTT
>TRBJ1-2|TRBV7-9|-|-
CASSLGGNHTF
TGTGCCAGCAGCCTCGGAGGGAACCACACCTTC
>TRBJ2-2|TRBV6-2/TRBV6-3|-|few
CASSMWVGELFF
TGTGCCAGCAGCATGTGGGTCGGGGAGCTGTTTTTT
>TRBJ2-7|TRBV20-1|-|-
CSAHLESIGTYEQYF
TGCAGTGCACACCTGGAAAGTATTGGCACCTACGAGCAGTACTTC
>TRBJ1-2|TRBV11-2|-|few
CASSLGAFGGLGYTF
TGTGCCAGCAGCTTAGGGGCGTTCGGGGGCCTTGGCTACACCTTC
>TRBJ1-1|TRBV12-3/TRBV12-4|-|-
CASSPLHGGDTEAFF
TGTGCCAGCAGTCCCTTGCACGGGGGGGACACTGAAGCTTTCTTT
>TRBJ1-5|TRBV12-3/TRBV12-4|TRBD1|-
CASSFSQGDQPQHF
TGTGCCAGCAGTTTCAGTCAGGGGGATCAGCCCCAGCATTTT
>TRBJ2-2|TRBV7-9|-|-
CASTSPAEKAGTGELFF
TGTGCCAGCACATCCCCCGCTGAGAAGGCTGGCACCGGGGAGCTGTTTTTT
>TRBJ1-5|TRBV7-2|-|-
CASRLAPGQPQHF
TGTGCCAGCAGGTTAGCGCCGGGACAGCCCCAGCATTTT
>TRBJ2-7|TRBV29-1|TRBD2|few
CSVVSGLAETYEQYF
TGCAGCGTTGTGTCGGGGCTAGCGGAAACCTACGAGCAGTACTTC
>TRBJ2-7|TRBV4-1|-|-
CASSPGPVGYEQYF
TGCGCCAGCAGCCCCGGGCCGGTGGGCTACGAGCAGTACTTC
>TRBJ2-1|TRBV19|-|few
CASTATSWNNEQFF
TGTGCCAGTACTGCAACTAGCTGGAACAATGAGCAGTTCTTC
>TRBJ2-1|TRBV28|-|-
CASRSTLGTPNWNEQFF
TGTGCCAGCAGGTCAACCTTGGGGACCCCCAACTGGAATGAGCAGTTCTTC
>TRBJ1-6|TRBV7-2|-|many
CASSRVGAGYNSPLHF
TGTGCCAGCAGCCGCGTCGGTGCAGGGTATAATTCACCCCTCCACTTT
>TRBJ2-3|TRBV7-9|TRBD2|-
CVSSSLAGAGSTDTQYF
TGTGTCAGCAGCTCCCTGGCGGGAGCGGGGAGCACAGATACGCAGTATTTT
>TRBJ1-6|TRBV6-5|-|many
CASSYGVVPLHF
TGTGCCAGCAGTTACGGCGTGGTGCCCCTCCACTTT
>TRBJ2-1|TRBV27|TRBD2|many
CASKTSGGYNEQFF
TGTGCCAGCAAAACTAGCGGGGGTTACAATGAGCAGTTCTTC
>TRBJ1-5|TRBV7-2|-|many
CASSHGQLSNQPQHF
TGTGCCAGCAGCCACGGGCAGCTTAGCAATCAGCCCCAGCATTTT
>TRBJ2-2|TRBV7-6|-|few
CASSPPSLTWELFF
TGTGCCAGCAGCCCCCCCAGCCTGACTTGGGAGCTGTTTTTT
>TRBJ1-2|TRBV20-1|-|-
CSGPAGAVRKDGYTF
TGCAGTGGGCCCGCCGGGGCGGTTCGAAAGGACGGCTACACCTTC
>TRBJ1-1|TRBV20-1|-|-
CSARVLGRMGLTEAFF
TGCAGTGCTAGAGTTCTAGGCCGGATGGGGCTCACTGAAGCTTTCTTT
>TRBJ2-5|TRBV11-2|TRBD1|-
CASSLETGGEWETQYF
TGTGCCAGCAGCTTAGAGACAGGGGGCGAGTGGGAGACCCAGTACTTC
>TRBJ1-1|TRBV28|-|-
CVSSPMTDSPSAFF
TGTGTCAGCAGTCCTATGACCGACAGTCCGTCCGCTTTCTTT
>TRBJ1-6|TRBV12-3/TRBV12-4|TRBD1|many
CASSSSSGQGYSPLHF
TGTGCCAGCAGTTCCTCCTCAGGACAGGGTTATTCACCCCTCCACTTT
>TRBJ2-7|TRBV7-6|-|many
CASSVTGTEQYF
TGTGCCAGCAGCGTGACAGGAACCGAGCAGTACTTC
>TRBJ1-3|TRBV12-3/TRBV12-4|TRBD1|-
CASSSPRDRRNTIYF
TGTGCCAGCAGCTCCCCGAGGGACAGACGAAACACCATATATTTT
>TRBJ2-2|TRBV2|TRBD1|once
CASSPIGTYRGSATGELFF
TGTGCCAGCAGTCCTATTGGGACCTACAGGGGATCTGCCACCGGGGAGCTGTTTTTT
>TRBJ1-4|TRBV20-1|-|few
CSARRATNEKLFF
TGCAGTGCCAGACGGGCAACTAATGAAAAACTGTTTTTT